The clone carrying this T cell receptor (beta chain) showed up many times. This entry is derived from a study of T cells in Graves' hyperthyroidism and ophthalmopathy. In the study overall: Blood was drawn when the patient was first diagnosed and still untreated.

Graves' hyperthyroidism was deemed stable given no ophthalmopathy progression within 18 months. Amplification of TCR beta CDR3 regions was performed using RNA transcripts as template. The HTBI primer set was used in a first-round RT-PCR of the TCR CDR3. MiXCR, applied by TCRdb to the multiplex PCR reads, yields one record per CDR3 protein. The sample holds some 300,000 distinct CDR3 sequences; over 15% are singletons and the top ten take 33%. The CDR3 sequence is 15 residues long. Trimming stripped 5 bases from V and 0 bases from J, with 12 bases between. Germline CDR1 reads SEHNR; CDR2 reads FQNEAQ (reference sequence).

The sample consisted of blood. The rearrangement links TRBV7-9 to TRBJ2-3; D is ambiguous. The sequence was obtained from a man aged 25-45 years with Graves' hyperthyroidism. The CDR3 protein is CASSTAGKSTDTQYF. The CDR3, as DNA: TGTGCCAGCAGCACCGCTGGCAAAAGCACAGATACGCAGTATTTT.